The 12 T cell receptor beta chains below all came from one sample that was sequenced in a study of cytomegalovirus exposure and HLA in healthy donors. Amplification used 60 Vbeta primers and 13 Jbeta primers. Assay: immunoSEQ multiplex PCR; the TCRdb copy retains only in-frame clones and omits some. The sample includes more than 95,000 clones, 15% to 20% of them seen just once. The specimen was PBMCs. The receptor set was obtained from a female donor in good health and CMV-seropositive.

This clone appeared a few times. This chain joins TRBV18 and TRBJ1-5, with D possibly being TRBD1 (5 bases). This CDR3 has 15 amino acids. Germline V gene sequence: CDR1 KGHSH, CDR2 LQKENI. V shed 3 bases and J shed 4 bases, with 13 bases lying between them. The CDR3 DNA sequence: TGTGCCAGCTCACCGATACGGGGGGGAAATCAGCCCCAGCATTTT. It codes for CASSPIRGGNQPQHF.

The chain carries TRBV30 and TRBJ2-7, with no clear D. Germline V gene lookup returns CDR1 GTSNPN and CDR2 SVGIG (reference sequence). V lost 4 bases to trimming and J lost 7 bases, with 11 bases between them. The CDR3 consists of 11 residues. The CDR3 DNA is TGTGCCTGGACCGTAACTCGGGAGCAGTACTTC. This translates into CAWTVTREQYF. The full variable domain, in which reference TRBV30 and TRBJ2-7 provide the parts outside the CDR3, is SQTIHQWPATLVQPVGSPLSLECTVEGTSNPNLYWYRQAAGRGLQLLFYSVGIGQISSEVPQNLSASRPQDRQFILSSKKLLLSDSGFYLCAWTVTREQYFGPGTRLTVT.

This chain joins TRBV7-8 and TRBJ2-7, with 9 positions matching TRBD2. This CDR3 has 17 amino acids. With 5 bases clipped from V and 3 bases from J, the junction kept 14 bases outside the gene matches. Germline CDR1 SGHVS, CDR2 FQNEAQ. In nucleotides, the CDR3 is TGTGCCAGCAGCCCCCGAGGGGCGGGAGGGGTGAGCTACGAGCAGTACTTC. Amino acid sequence: CASSPRGAGGVSYEQYF. Supplemented by reference TRBV7-8 and TRBJ2-7, the full variable domain reads GAGVSQSPRYKVAKRGQDVALRCDPISGHVSLFWYQQALGQGPEFLTYFQNEAQLDKSGLPSDRFFAERPEGSVSTLKIQRTQQEDSAVYLCASSPRGAGGVSYEQYFGPGTRLTVT.

This chain uses TRBV28 with TRBJ2-7, with D possibly matching TRBD2 (6 bases). Germline CDR1 reads MDHEN; CDR2 reads SYDVKM. Trimming shortened V by 3 bases and J by 0 bases, and 9 bases separated the two germline ends. The CDR3 contains 14 residues. The CDR3 region has the DNA TGTGCCAGCAGTTTGCGGGATTTCTCCTACGAGCAGTACTTC. Its translation is CASSLRDFSYEQYF.

The V call is TRBV2, the J call TRBJ1-5; D might be TRBD1 (6 bases). Germline loops: CDR1 SNHLY, CDR2 FYNNEI. CDR3 size: 16 residues. Trimming removed 3 bases from V and 6 bases from J, with 18 bases in between. This CDR3 reads CASSEGQGRGGQPQHF. The CDR3 DNA reads as TGTGCCAGCAGTGAGGGGCAGGGGCGCGGGGGTCAGCCCCAGCATTTT.

Notes on this clone: Other DNA sequences from this sample encode an identical CDR3 as well. The CDR3 protein is CASSLDRGRSGELFF. The DNA for the CDR3 is TGTGCCAGCAGCTTAGACAGGGGGCGATCCGGGGAGCTGTTTTTT. V is TRBV5-4 and J is TRBJ2-2, with TRBD1 identical over 10 bases. The CDR3 runs 15 residues. Per the germline V gene, CDR1 is SGHNT and CDR2 is YYREEE (reference sequence). V gave up 2 bases and J gave up 6 bases; unmatched junction bases: 4.

As DNA, the CDR3 is TGTGCCAGCAGCTTAGGGGGGGGACAGGGGGGTGAAGCTTTCTTT. It codes for CASSLGGGQGGEAFF. The chain is built from TRBV7-6 and TRBJ1-1; 11 positions match TRBD1. This CDR3 contains 15 residues. The trim removed 1 base at V and 7 bases at J, leaving 5 bases unmatched. Germline V gene sequence: CDR1 SGHVS, CDR2 FNYEAQ.

This rearrangement joins TRBV7-6 to TRBJ2-5; D gene unclear. The ends were cut back, 1 base at V and 1 base at J, with 10 bases in the middle. There are 15 residues in the CDR3. Germline CDR1 SGHVS, CDR2 FNYEAQ. CDR3 sequence (DNA): TGTGCCAGCAGCTTAGGTTCCCAAATCCAAGAGACCCAGTACTTC. Amino acid sequence: CASSLGSQIQETQYF.

The chain has TRBV10-1 and TRBJ2-2; D unresolved. Germline lookup yields CDR1 WNHNN and CDR2 SYGVQD (reference sequence). The V end lost 0 bases, the J end lost 5 bases, and 7 bases lay between the germline ends. The CDR3 extends over 14 amino acids. The CDR3 region is CASSESAETGELFF. CDR3 coding DNA: TGCGCCAGCAGTGAGTCGGCGGAAACCGGGGAGCTGTTTTTT.

This clone was counted between two and nine times. The rearrangement links TRBV29-1 to TRBJ1-5; 8 bases align to TRBD1. From germline, CDR1 is SQVTM and CDR2 ANQGSEA. The CDR3 sequence is 13 residues long. V lost 5 bases and J lost 10; bases outside the gene matches: 10. CDR3 region: CSVSQGGLEPQHF. CDR3 coding DNA: TGCAGCGTTTCACAGGGGGGTCTGGAACCCCAGCATTTT.

This rearrangement joins TRBV16 to TRBJ1-5; D is perhaps TRBD1 (5 bases). Trimming cost V 2 bases and J 9 bases, with 17 bases left between them. There are 15 residues in the CDR3. Germline CDR1 is KGHSY and CDR2 is FQNENV. The CDR3 sequence is CASSQLTQVGGPQHF. The CDR3, as DNA: TGTGCCAGCAGCCAACTTACTCAGGTGGGGGGGCCCCAGCATTTT.

This clone has only a few counts. This chain uses TRBV9 with TRBJ2-4; TRBD2 matches at 13 bases. The CDR3 sequence is 17 residues long. V dropped 3 bases and J dropped 5; count of bases not matched to a gene: 8. CDR1 and CDR2 from the germline V gene are SGDLS and YYNGEE. The CDR3 coding sequence is TGTGCCAGCAGCGAGAGGACTAGCGGGAGTACTGAAAACATTCAGTACTTC. It translates to CASSERTSGSTENIQYF.